This entry is about one T cell receptor beta chain. As yet, its antigen is unknown. The PCR contained 60 Vbeta and 13 Jbeta primers. Here immunoSEQ multiplex PCR was the method, and the copy in TCRdb shows in-frame clones only, minus some. This table has about 180,000 clones, roughly 82% appearing once. These data belong to a study of cytomegalovirus exposure and HLA in healthy donors. Study-wide findings and caveats: An analysis that came later showed most CMV-associated TCR beta chains appearing HLA-restricted. Later analysis revealed greater clonal expansion in HLA-associated TCR beta chains than in equally common others.

The sequencing sample was made of PBMCs. The source of this sequence is a man between 40 and 49 years old in good health and CMV-seronegative.

CDR3 coding DNA: TGTGCCATCAGTGAGTGGTCGGGGGATACGCAGTATTTT. Protein product: CAISEWSGDTQYF. The chain joins TRBV10-3 to TRBJ2-3, with D perhaps TRBD2 (5 bases). Germline V gene data show CDR1 as ENHRY and CDR2 as SYGVKD. V lost 1 base, J lost 6 bases, and 8 bases lay in between. The length of the CDR3 is 13 residues.